This is a list of T cell receptor beta chains from one sample in a study of cytomegalovirus exposure and HLA in healthy donors. Sequenced by immunoSEQ multiplex PCR; TCRdb stores in-frame clones only, minus some. The sample includes some 120,000 clones, approximately 70% of them seen just once. Material for sequencing was PBMCs. The source of these receptors is a woman aged 25 to 39 in good health and CMV-seronegative. The CDR3 runs from the conserved cysteine through the conserved F or W. The D gene is left open where the match is weak. Rows give clone size only sometimes, using once, few, many, or a class for an expanded clone.

V gene,J gene,clone size,D gene,CDR3 DNA,CDR3 protein
TRBV16,TRBJ1-1,NA,NA,TGTGCCAGCAGCCAATGGGAGGGAGCTAACACTGAAGCTTTCTTT,CASSQWEGANTEAFF
TRBV27,TRBJ1-1,NA,NA,TGTGCCAGCAGTCAACTAACAAGCTTTGAAGCTTTCTTT,CASSQLTSFEAFF
TRBV10-3,TRBJ2-2,NA,TRBD1,TGTGCCAACGGACAGGGAGAGGTCGGGGAGCTGTTTTTT,CANGQGEVGELFF
TRBV19,TRBJ2-5,once,TRBD1,TGTGCCAGTAGTATAGCCCCCCCGGGACAGGGGGAGACCCAGTACTTC,CASSIAPPGQGETQYF
TRBV5-1,TRBJ1-2,few,NA,TGCGCCAGCAGCTTGGAGGGGCGCTACACCTTC,CASSLEGRYTF
TRBV6-5,TRBJ1-4,few,TRBD1,TGTGCCAGCAGGGCACGGACAGGGGTTAATGAAAAACTGTTTTTT,CASRARTGVNEKLFF
TRBV27,TRBJ1-2,NA,TRBD1,TGTGCCAGCAGCCCACAGGGGGCAGGCGGCTACACCTTC,CASSPQGAGGYTF
TRBV29-1,TRBJ1-2,NA,TRBD1,TGCAGCGTTGTCTTAGAGGGCTGGACAGGGACTAACTATGGCTACACCTTC,CSVVLEGWTGTNYGYTF
TRBV27,TRBJ1-5,NA,NA,TGTGCCAGCAGTACCCCCGGTCAGCCCCAGCATTTT,CASSTPGQPQHF
TRBV11-3,TRBJ2-7,NA,NA,TGTGCCAGCAGCTTAGCTTTTTCGGGATCCTACGAGCAGTACTTC,CASSLAFSGSYEQYF
TRBV19,TRBJ2-2,few,TRBD2,TGTGGTAGCGGGGGCTCGGGGACCGGGGAGCTGTTTTTT,CGSGGSGTGELFF
TRBV27,TRBJ2-1,once,TRBD1,TGTGCCAGCAGTTTGAGCCCGGGACAGGGTCCCTACAATGAGCAGTTCTTC,CASSLSPGQGPYNEQFF
TRBV7-6,TRBJ2-3,NA,TRBD2,TGTGCCAGCAGCCCCGGGAGCGCGGGAGGTAGCACAGATACGCAGTATTTT,CASSPGSAGGSTDTQYF
TRBV11-3,TRBJ2-1,NA,TRBD1,TGTGCCAGCAGTTCGGGGACAGGGTTCGACAATGAGCAGTTCTTC,CASSSGTGFDNEQFF
TRBV29-1,TRBJ1-2,NA,TRBD1,TGCAGCGCTTCCGCGGGGCAGGGGGGATCTGGCTACACCTTC,CSASAGQGGSGYTF
TRBV6-1,TRBJ1-1,NA,TRBD1,TGTGCCAGCTCTGACAGGGAAGGCACTGAAGCTTTCTTT,CASSDREGTEAFF
TRBV5-1,TRBJ2-5,few,TRBD2,TGCGCCAGCAGCTTGGATGCGGGAGGTCAAGAGACCCAGTACTTC,CASSLDAGGQETQYF
TRBV5-6,TRBJ1-6,once,NA,TGTGCCAGCAGCCCTGGGCGGGTATCGCCCCTCCACTTT,CASSPGRVSPLHF
TRBV28,TRBJ1-1,NA,NA,TGTGCCAGCGTCCTCGTCCGGGAAACTAACACTGAAGCTTTCTTT,CASVLVRETNTEAFF
TRBV7-9,TRBJ1-2,NA,TRBD1,TGTGCCAGCAGCCCGAGCTCAGGGGGTGGCTACACCTTC,CASSPSSGGGYTF
TRBV6-5,TRBJ1-2,NA,TRBD1,TGTGCCAGCAGTTACTCGATCTCACAGGGGAGGGGCTACACCTTC,CASSYSISQGRGYTF
TRBV29-1,TRBJ2-2,NA,NA,TGCAGTGCAGGGAACACCGGGGAGCTGTTTTTT,CSAGNTGELFF
TRBV5-1,TRBJ1-1,NA,TRBD1,TGCGCCAGCAGCTTGGGGACAGGGGGCACTGAAGCTTTCTTT,CASSLGTGGTEAFF
TRBV11-1,TRBJ2-7,NA,TRBD1,TGTGCCAGCAGCTCCCAGACAGGGACCTACGAGCAGTACTTC,CASSSQTGTYEQYF
TRBV4-3,TRBJ1-6,once,NA,TGCGCCAGCAGCCAAGATTATGCCACTAATCTATATAATTCACCCCTCCACTTT,CASSQDYATNLYNSPLHF
TRBV6-5,TRBJ1-1,NA,NA,TGTGCCAGCAGCAGACAGCCGGGCACTGAAGCTTTCTTT,CASSRQPGTEAFF
TRBV6-1,TRBJ1-1,NA,TRBD1,TGTGCCAGCAGGCACAGGGGGCAGACTGAAGCTTTCTTT,CASRHRGQTEAFF
TRBV7-3,TRBJ1-2,once,TRBD1,TGTGCCAGCAGCTTAAGGACAGGGACAGCTTTGGAAGGCTACACCTTC,CASSLRTGTALEGYTF
TRBV27,TRBJ1-6,NA,NA,TGTGCCAGCACCCCCTGGGGGGGGCCTGCGTATAATTCACCCCTCCACTTT,CASTPWGGPAYNSPLHF
TRBV28,TRBJ1-1,once,TRBD1,TGTGCCAGCAGACCCCAGGGGGAGAACACTGAAGCTTTCTTT,CASRPQGENTEAFF
TRBV29-1,TRBJ2-2,NA,NA,TGCAGCGTTTCACAATCAAGCGGGGAGCTGTTTTTT,CSVSQSSGELFF
TRBV5-1,TRBJ1-1,NA,TRBD1,TGCGCCAGCAGCCAGGGGGCAAACACTGAAGCTTTCTTT,CASSQGANTEAFF
TRBV2,TRBJ1-2,NA,NA,TGTGCCAGCAGCTCCGGTGGCTACACCTTC,CASSSGGYTF
TRBV30,TRBJ1-4,NA,NA,TGTGCCTGGAGTGTAAGCAGGGTCCCGACTAATGAAAAACTGTTTTTT,CAWSVSRVPTNEKLFF
TRBV27,TRBJ2-2,NA,NA,TGTGCCAGCTCCGGGACAAGGAACACCGGGGAGCTGTTTTTT,CASSGTRNTGELFF
TRBV25-1,TRBJ1-3,NA,NA,TGTGCCAGCTCCAGGGAATCTGGAAACACCATATATTTT,CASSRESGNTIYF
TRBV5-6,TRBJ2-1,NA,TRBD2,TGTGCCAGCAGGGGGCTACTAGCGGTGTACAATGAGCAGTTCTTC,CASRGLLAVYNEQFF
TRBV6-5,TRBJ1-1,NA,NA,TGTGCCAGCAGTTCCCCACGGGGGGACCCAAAAGCTTTCTTT,CASSSPRGDPKAFF
TRBV6-6,TRBJ1-5,NA,TRBD1,TGTGCCAGCAGTGGGAACAGGGGGACGAGCAATCAGCCCCAGCATTTT,CASSGNRGTSNQPQHF
TRBV6-1,TRBJ1-5,NA,NA,TGTGCCAGCAGTGGTGCAGGGGCCAATCAGCCCCAGCATTTT,CASSGAGANQPQHF
TRBV27,TRBJ2-7,NA,NA,TGTGCCAGCCGCTTAACCCCTTACTCCCAGCGGCAGTACTTC,CASRLTPYSQRQYF
TRBV7-3,TRBJ1-2,NA,NA,TGTGCCAGCAGCTTAGGGGGCCCGGGGGGCGACTATGGCTACACCTTC,CASSLGGPGGDYGYTF
TRBV2,TRBJ1-4,NA,NA,TGTGCCAGCAGTGGGACAACGGTTAATGAAAAACTGTTTTTT,CASSGTTVNEKLFF
TRBV19,TRBJ1-1,NA,TRBD1,TGTGCCAGTAGTATGGAAGGGACAGTTACTGAAGCTTTCTTT,CASSMEGTVTEAFF
TRBV18,TRBJ2-5,NA,NA,TGTGCCAGCTCACCAGAGAAAGAGACCCAGTACTTC,CASSPEKETQYF
TRBV7-9,TRBJ1-5,NA,NA,TGTGCCAGCAGCTTACAGGGTGGTAGCCAGCCCCAGCATTTT,CASSLQGGSQPQHF